The 23 T cell receptor beta chains below come from one sample, sequenced in a study of cytomegalovirus exposure and HLA in healthy donors. Primers: 60 Vbeta forward and 13 Jbeta reverse. The data were produced by immunoSEQ multiplex PCR, yet TCRdb's version contains in-frame clones alone and is incomplete. The sample consists of around 190,000 clones, around four fifths of them appearing once. Sequencing was done on a sample of PBMCs. These receptor sequences come from a man in his forties or fifties in good health and CMV-seropositive.

Points on this clone: The identical CDR3 is also encoded by other nucleotide sequences in the sample. The V gene is TRBV2, the J gene TRBJ1-2, with 8 bases lining up with TRBD1. Germline trimming cut 0 bases from V and 6 bases from J; bases unmatched to any gene: 9. Germline V gene data show CDR1 as SNHLY and CDR2 as FYNNEI. This CDR3 comprises 16 residues. In DNA, the CDR3 is TGTGCCAGCAGTGAAGCCTTCCAGGGGGCCCCAGATGGCTACACCTTC. Its translation is CASSEAFQGAPDGYTF.

Here the CDR3 reads CASSLGPEQLSYEQYF. The CDR3 coding sequence is TGCGCCAGCAGCTTGGGTCCGGAGCAGTTATCCTACGAGCAGTACTTC. V and J are TRBV5-1 and TRBJ2-7; D is ambiguous. V dropped 0 bases and J dropped 1 base, with 14 bases sitting between them. There are 16 residues in the CDR3. Germline V CDR1 and CDR2: SGHRS, YFSETQ.

The V and J genes are TRBV6-5 and TRBJ2-1; D gene unclear. The V end was cut by 8 bases, the J end by 8 bases, with 10 bases between. The CDR3 has 11 amino acids. Germline CDR1 and CDR2: MNHEY and SVGAGI. The CDR3 loop reads CASLAYDEQFF. The CDR3 coding sequence is TGTGCCAGCCTCGCGTATGATGAGCAGTTCTTC.

This chain joins TRBV7-8 and TRBJ2-1, with D maybe TRBD2 (6 bases). V was clipped by 5 bases and J by 7 bases, with 21 bases between them. The CDR3 runs to 16 residues. CDR1 and CDR2 (germline): SGHVS, FQNEAQ. CDR3 coding DNA: TGTGCCAGCAGCCCCCTAGCATCCGGGAGCGTTAATGAGCAGTTCTTC. Translated: CASSPLASGSVNEQFF.

The chain joins TRBV2 to TRBJ2-5; maybe TRBD2 (5 bases). The CDR3 has 14 residues. CDR1 and CDR2 (germline): SNHLY, FYNNEI. The V and J ends lost 4 bases and 0 bases respectively, with 9 bases between them. This CDR3 reads CASSVGNYQETQYF. CDR3 in DNA: TGTGCCAGCAGTGTCGGGAACTACCAAGAGACCCAGTACTTC.

The CDR3 protein is CASSYSRGPGGTEAFF. The DNA of the CDR3 is TGTGCCAGCAGTTACTCCAGGGGCCCGGGAGGCACTGAAGCTTTCTTT. The V call is TRBV6-6, the J call TRBJ1-1; tentative D call: TRBD1 (6 bases). V was clipped by 0 bases and J by 4 bases, with 15 bases between them. Germline V gives CDR1 MNHNY, CDR2 SVGAGI (reference sequence). The CDR3 totals 16 residues.

This clone has just a few counts. The J gene is TRBJ1-2, the V gene TRBV18; D ambiguous. The CDR3 has 14 residues. Trimming removed 2 bases from V and 10 bases from J, with 17 bases in between. Germline CDR1 reads KGHSH; CDR2 reads LQKENI. CDR3 protein: CASSPKAAAAYYTF. CDR3 DNA: TGTGCCAGCTCACCAAAGGCCGCCGCGGCGTACTACACCTTC.

The CDR3 here is CASSLGLAASGELFF. The DNA of the CDR3 is TGTGCCAGCAGCCTCGGACTAGCGGCTTCAGGGGAGCTGTTTTTT. This chain joins TRBV9 and TRBJ2-2, with 10 bases that match TRBD2. Germline V gene data show CDR1 as SGDLS and CDR2 as YYNGEE. Trimming removed 4 bases from V and 8 bases from J; junction bases left unmatched: 8. The CDR3 has 15 amino acids.

The rearrangement uses TRBV29-1 and TRBJ2-1, with 11 bases that match TRBD1. This CDR3 comprises 14 residues. Germline V gene lookup returns CDR1 SQVTM and CDR2 ANQGSEA. Unmatched junction bases numbered 2, after V lost 1 base and J lost 6 bases. CDR3 protein: CSVEGTGGPNEQFF. DNA of the CDR3: TGCAGCGTTGAAGGGACAGGGGGCCCCAATGAGCAGTTCTTC.

The genes are TRBV5-6 and TRBJ2-7; 10 positions agree with TRBD1. Trimming took 1 base from V and 4 from J; bases not matched to a gene: 14. The CDR3 has 18 amino acids. Germline CDR1 is SGHDT and CDR2 is YYEEEE. The CDR3 sequence is CASSLNGAGTGVGYEQYF. As DNA, the CDR3 is TGTGCCAGCAGCTTGAATGGCGCCGGGACAGGGGTTGGGTACGAGCAGTACTTC.

CDR3 nucleotide sequence: TGTGCCAGCAGCCCGGACAGGGGACCGAGCACAGATACGCAGTATTTT. Translated, it gives CASSPDRGPSTDTQYF. The chain is built from TRBV5-4 and TRBJ2-3; 9 nucleotides align to TRBD1. CDR3 length equals 16 residues. Germline V CDR1 and CDR2: SGHNT, YYREEE (reference sequence). The trim removed 4 bases at V and 0 bases at J, leaving 6 bases unmatched.

This clone was observed once. Here the CDR3 DNA reads TGTGCCAGCAGTTACTCGGGGACCTCCAGGGGGGAGCAGTACTTC. Protein product: CASSYSGTSRGEQYF. The chain joins TRBV6-6 to TRBJ2-7; 7 bases agree with TRBD1. V was pared by 0 bases and J by 7 bases, with 9 bases of the junction left unmatched. Germline CDR1 reads MNHNY; CDR2 reads SVGAGI (reference sequence). CDR3 length: 15 amino acids.

The gene calls are TRBV5-8 and TRBJ1-1; D remains ambiguous. V was cut by 6 bases and J by 1 base, with 10 bases left in between. The CDR3 has 13 residues. The germline CDR1 and CDR2 sequences are SGHTS and YDEGEE. In DNA, the CDR3 is TGTGCCAGCATCCTGCGGGGGAACACTGAAGCTTTCTTT. It translates to CASILRGNTEAFF.

The J gene is TRBJ2-3, the V gene TRBV2; D is perhaps TRBD2 (6 bases). The CDR3 is 13 amino acids. CDR1 is SNHLY, CDR2 FYNNEI, per germline. Trimming took 8 bases from V and 2 from J, leaving 11 bases between them. The CDR3 bases are TGTGCCAGCTTGGGGGACTTCACAGATACGCAGTATTTT. Encoded protein: CASLGDFTDTQYF. The variable domain in full, with the rest retrieved from reference TRBV2 and TRBJ2-3, is EPEVTQTPSHQVTQMGQEVILRCVPISNHLYFYWYRQILGQKVEFLVSFYNNEISEKSEIFDDQFSVERPDGSNFTLKIRSTKLEDSAMYFCASLGDFTDTQYFGPGTRLTVL.

The chain joins TRBV7-6 to TRBJ1-1; 9 bases line up with TRBD1. The germline CDR1 and CDR2 sequences are SGHVS and FNYEAQ. This CDR3 is built from 14 residues. V shed 5 bases and J 5 bases; nucleotides not matched to a gene: 6. The CDR3: CASSPGTGRTEAFF. CDR3 bases: TGTGCCAGCAGCCCAGGGACAGGGAGGACTGAAGCTTTCTTT. Full variable domain (outside the CDR3, taken from reference TRBV7-6 and TRBJ1-1): GAGVSQSPRYKVTKRGQDVALRCDPISGHVSLYWYRQALGQGPEFLTYFNYEAQQDKSGLPNDRFSAERPEGSISTLTIQRTEQRDSAMYRCASSPGTGRTEAFFGQGTRLTVV.

This chain joins TRBV7-8 and TRBJ1-5, with 7 bases lining up with TRBD1. This CDR3 has 16 residues. The germline gives CDR1 SGHVS, CDR2 FQNEAQ. J was trimmed by 5 bases and V by 1 base; bases with no gene match: 8. This CDR3 reads CASSLVRGRRDQPQHF. CDR3 bases: TGTGCCAGCAGCTTAGTTAGGGGGCGCCGGGATCAGCCCCAGCATTTT.

The CDR3 protein is CASRPRDTSNSPLHF. As DNA, the CDR3 is TGTGCCAGCCGCCCAAGGGACACTAGTAATTCACCCCTCCACTTT. The gene calls are TRBV6-5 and TRBJ1-6, with D possibly TRBD1 on 6 matching bases. This CDR3 has 15 residues. Germline CDR1 MNHEY, CDR2 SVGAGI. Between the trimmed V and J ends, which lost 8 bases and 6 bases, there was a span of 17 bases.

V usage is TRBV6-5 and J usage is TRBJ2-7; D is possibly TRBD2 (6 bases). Looked up from germline, CDR1 is MNHEY and CDR2 is SVGAGI. This CDR3 is 12 amino acids long. This CDR3 is CAGGKTIYEQYF. In nucleotides, the CDR3 is TGTGCTGGGGGGAAGACAATCTACGAGCAGTACTTC.

This sequence joins TRBV5-4 and TRBJ1-1, with D possibly TRBD1 on 6 matching bases. V was pared by 2 bases and J by 1 base, with 12 bases between. The CDR3 covers 15 residues. The germline V gene has CDR1 SGHNT and CDR2 YYREEE (reference sequence). Here the CDR3 DNA reads TGTGCCAGCAGCTTCACAGGGTCCTGGAACACTGAAGCTTTCTTT. Translating it yields CASSFTGSWNTEAFF. The variable domain in full, with the rest retrieved from reference TRBV5-4 and TRBJ1-1, is ETGVTQSPTHLIKTRGQQVTLRCSSQSGHNTVSWYQQALGQGPQFIFQYYREEENGRGNFPPRFSGLQFPNYSSELNVNALELDDSALYLCASSFTGSWNTEAFFGQGTRLTVV.

This chain links TRBV5-1 with TRBJ2-5; TRBD1 aligns across 7 bases. Germline values: CDR1 SGHRS, CDR2 YFSETQ. J was trimmed by 0 bases and V by 4 bases; bases with no gene match: 3. CDR3 length equals 14 residues. CDR3 bases: TGCGCCAGCAGCACAACAGGGGACCAAGAGACCCAGTACTTC. Translating gives CASSTTGDQETQYF.

The chain carries TRBV28 and TRBJ2-7; D is perhaps TRBD2 (7 bases). The CDR3 runs to 14 residues. V gave up 4 bases and J gave up 2 bases, with 12 bases separating them. Germline CDR1 MDHEN, CDR2 SYDVKM. The CDR3 DNA follows: TGTGCCAGCAGTTGGGGGGGCTTAACCTACGAGCAGTACTTC. This gives the protein CASSWGGLTYEQYF.

The rearrangement uses TRBV10-3 and TRBJ1-2; TRBD1 is a possible D gene (6 bases). Germline V lookup: CDR1 ENHRY, CDR2 SYGVKD. V lost 7 bases and J lost 1, with 13 bases in between. This CDR3 has 14 residues. The CDR3, as DNA: TGTGCCATCACTACGGACAGCGTTAACTATGGCTACACCTTC. It specifies CAITTDSVNYGYTF.

Here the CDR3 reads CASSPDSTRNTGELFF. In nucleotides, the CDR3 is TGTGCCAGCAGCCCGGACAGTACTCGGAACACCGGGGAGCTGTTTTTT. This sequence joins TRBV5-4 and TRBJ2-2, with D perhaps matching TRBD1 (6 bases). The CDR3 contains 16 residues. Deletions cut 4 bases from V and 1 base from J, with 14 bases between. Germline V CDR1 and CDR2: SGHNT, YYREEE (reference sequence).